The sequence of this T cell receptor (beta chain) was determined in a study of blood T cell repertoires in COVID-19. Background on the study: Acute and convalescent COVID-19 specimens originated in the United States, Italy and Spain. The analysed material was cDNA or gDNA that came from T cells, B-cell-depleted T cells, or PBMCs.

Under the authors' procedure: Amplification with reference gene primers provided the estimates of nucleated cell counts. Here immunoSEQ multiplex PCR was the method, and the copy in TCRdb shows in-frame clones only, minus some. From that table come the V and J calls and clone size; the DNA was used to work out D and trimming. The sample records about 250,000 clones, roughly four fifths being singletons. V lost 4 bases to trimming and J lost 6 bases; unmatched junction nucleotides: 5. The CDR3 runs 14 residues. Germline lookup yields CDR1 SQVTM and CDR2 ANQGSEA. The sequence was obtained from a man over 45 with active or convalescent COVID-19. Sample: peripheral blood. The chain has TRBV29-1 and TRBJ1-5; TRBD1 matches at 11 bases. CDR3 DNA sequence: TGCAGCGTTGGGACAGGGGGCAGGGGTCAGCCCCAGCATTTT. Translating gives CSVGTGGRGQPQHF.